Listed here are 26 T cell receptor beta chains from one sample, sequenced in a study of cytomegalovirus exposure and HLA in healthy donors. A multiplex PCR was run with 60 Vbeta primers and 13 Jbeta primers. Using immunoSEQ multiplex PCR, the repertoire was profiled, and TCRdb retains in-frame clones only, with some absent. This table has fewer than 150,000 clones, over 15% appearing once. Sequenced material: PBMCs. Receptors were obtained from a woman aged 18-29 years in good health and CMV-seronegative.

V gene TRBV28 combines with J gene TRBJ2-7; TRBD2 is a possible D gene (6 bases). Germline V gene lookup returns CDR1 MDHEN and CDR2 SYDVKM. The CDR3 covers 11 residues. V was cut by 7 bases and J by 4 bases, with 8 bases left in between. CDR3 residues: CASTGRYEQYF. The CDR3, as DNA: TGTGCCAGCACGGGGAGGTACGAGCAGTACTTC.

The chain combines TRBV10-3 with TRBJ2-7, with 9 bases identical to TRBD2. The germline CDR1 and CDR2 sequences are ENHRY and SYGVKD. The CDR3 has 14 amino acids. J was trimmed by 4 bases and V by 0 bases; bases with no gene match: 1. This CDR3 reads CAISESGLAYEQYF. The CDR3 DNA sequence: TGTGCCATCAGTGAGTCGGGACTAGCTTACGAGCAGTACTTC.

In this sample, this clone turned up a few times. The rearrangement uses TRBV4-1 and TRBJ2-1; 8 bases align to TRBD1. CDR1 and CDR2 (germline): MGHRA, YSYEKL. V shed 1 base, J shed 8 bases, and the junction held 4 bases outside the gene matches. This CDR3 is built from 14 residues. The CDR3 nucleotides read TGCGCCAGCAGCCAAGTCGACAGGGGCGATGAGCAGTTCTTC. It codes for CASSQVDRGDEQFF.

This chain connects TRBV28 to TRBJ1-4, with unresolved D. The CDR3 has 15 amino acids. Trimming shortened V by 1 base and J by 0 bases, and 6 bases separated the two germline ends. Germline assignment: CDR1 MDHEN and CDR2 SYDVKM. The CDR3 DNA follows: TGTGCCAGCAGTTTATCAGGTGCAACTAATGAAAAACTGTTTTTT. It is translated as CASSLSGATNEKLFF.

This clone was detected only a few times. CDR3 sequence reads: CAWSQGLAKNIQYF. The CDR3 nucleotides read TGTGCCTGGAGCCAAGGACTAGCCAAAAACATTCAGTACTTC. The chain has TRBV30 and TRBJ2-4; a possible D gene is TRBD2 (5 bases). V lost 3 bases, J lost 0 bases, and 9 bases lay in between. This CDR3 spans 14 amino acids. Germline V gene lookup returns CDR1 GTSNPN and CDR2 SVGIG (reference sequence).

The chain combines TRBV30 with TRBJ1-2, with TRBD1 matching 9 bases. With 2 bases clipped from V and 0 bases from J, the junction kept 10 bases outside the gene matches. The CDR3 totals 17 residues. The V gene's germline CDR1 is GTSNPN and CDR2 SVGIG (reference sequence). The CDR3 loop reads CAWSSTGTGLANYGYTF. The CDR3 DNA reads as TGTGCCTGGAGTTCCACCGGGACAGGGCTGGCTAACTATGGCTACACCTTC.

This clone has just a few counts. The chain carries TRBV7-9 and TRBJ2-1; 8 nucleotides line up with TRBD1. J lost 1 base, V lost 5 bases, and 7 bases had no gene match. CDR3 length: 16 amino acids. The germline V gene has CDR1 SEHNR and CDR2 FQNEAQ (reference sequence). The CDR3 here is CASSPLQGVSYNEQFF. The CDR3 DNA follows: TGTGCCAGCAGCCCGTTACAGGGGGTTTCCTACAATGAGCAGTTCTTC.

This rearrangement joins TRBV28 to TRBJ1-1, with D unresolved. V was shortened by 6 bases and J by 3 bases, with 17 bases between the two germline ends. This CDR3 is 15 amino acids long. In germline, CDR1 is MDHEN, CDR2 SYDVKM. The CDR3 reads CASSSSRRRYTEAFF. The CDR3 nucleotides are TGTGCCAGCAGCTCTTCAAGGAGGCGGTACACTGAAGCTTTCTTT.

J is TRBJ2-3 and V is TRBV14, with TRBD1 as a possible D gene (5 bases). Germline CDR1 and CDR2: SGHDN and FVKESK. Trimming shortened V by 0 bases and J by 5 bases, and 12 bases separated the two germline ends. CDR3 length: 15 residues. CDR3 amino acids: CASSQESGRLDTQYF. The CDR3 region has the DNA TGTGCCAGCAGCCAAGAGTCAGGGCGGTTAGATACGCAGTATTTT.

The chain links TRBV28 to TRBJ2-5; TRBD1 matches at 7 bases. The CDR3 consists of 15 residues. Germline trimming cut 2 bases from V and 2 bases from J; bases unmatched to any gene: 5. CDR1 and CDR2 from the germline V gene are MDHEN and SYDVKM. As DNA, the CDR3 is TGTGCCAGCAGTTTAAGGGACAGAAAACAAGAGACCCAGTACTTC. This encodes CASSLRDRKQETQYF.

A note on this clone: At the DNA level, this CDR3 is encoded by other sequences in the same sample as well. The chain recombines TRBV6-5 with TRBJ2-7, with a tentative D call TRBD2 (6 bases). Germline assignment: CDR1 MNHEY and CDR2 SVGAGI. The CDR3 is made up of 13 amino acids. V was clipped by 7 bases and J by 0 bases, with 10 bases between them. CDR3 DNA: TGTGCCAGCACCCTGGGACTCTCCTACGAGCAGTACTTC. This translates into CASTLGLSYEQYF.

This chain links TRBV28 with TRBJ2-1, with a possible D match to TRBD1 (6 bases). The CDR3 consists of 15 residues. Germline CDR1 reads MDHEN; CDR2 reads SYDVKM. V gave up 6 bases and J gave up 2 bases, with 14 bases separating them. The CDR3 DNA follows: TGTGCCAGCAGGCCTACAGGGCGAGCCTACAATGAGCAGTTCTTC. As protein: CASRPTGRAYNEQFF.

A few counts support this clone. This chain connects TRBV28 to TRBJ1-5; D gene uncertain. V was pared by 2 bases and J by 2 bases, with 13 bases between. Looked up from germline, CDR1 is MDHEN and CDR2 is SYDVKM. The CDR3 is 16 amino acids. The CDR3 sequence is CASSLLSGGGNQPQHF. The CDR3 nucleotides read TGTGCCAGCAGTTTACTCTCGGGTGGAGGCAATCAGCCCCAGCATTTT.

This clone was seen only a few times. The chain uses TRBV11-2 and TRBJ1-2; D is unclear. CDR3 length equals 13 residues. V gave up 1 base and J gave up 6 bases, with 9 bases separating them. Germline values: CDR1 SGHAT, CDR2 FQNNGV. The CDR3 loop reads CASSLGLNDGYTF. CDR3 bases: TGTGCCAGCAGCTTAGGACTAAACGATGGCTACACCTTC.

The sample holds a few counts of this clone. V gene TRBV5-1 combines with J gene TRBJ2-1; D is perhaps TRBD1 (6 bases). Germline V lookup: CDR1 SGHRS, CDR2 YFSETQ. The germline V and J ends were trimmed by 5 bases and 5 bases, with 8 bases remaining between them. The CDR3 totals 12 residues. CDR3 in amino acids: CASRQGNNEQFF. Here the CDR3 DNA reads TGCGCCAGCAGACAGGGAAACAATGAGCAGTTCTTC.

This clone came up a few times. The chain uses TRBV2 and TRBJ2-7; 9 bases match TRBD1. Looked up from germline, CDR1 is SNHLY and CDR2 is FYNNEI. There are 15 residues in the CDR3. V lost 6 bases and J lost 2; bases outside the gene matches: 8. The CDR3 is CASRGTGSVPYEQYF. DNA of the CDR3: TGTGCCAGCAGAGGGACAGGGTCGGTCCCCTACGAGCAGTACTTC.

This clone has more than one count but fewer than ten. The chain combines TRBV5-6 with TRBJ2-6; 7 nucleotides line up with TRBD1. The CDR3 contains 16 residues. V lost 4 bases and J lost 0; bases outside the gene matches: 4. Germline V lookup: CDR1 SGHDT, CDR2 YYEEEE. The CDR3 DNA reads TGTGCCAGCAGCCCGAGGGGGCGCTCTGGGGCCAACGTCCTGACTTTC. This encodes CASSPRGRSGANVLTF.

This chain uses TRBV7-3 with TRBJ2-3; D possibly corresponds to TRBD2 (5 bases). V was trimmed by 4 bases and J by 2 bases, leaving 19 bases between them. CDR1 is SGHTA, CDR2 FQGTGA, per germline. The length of the CDR3 is 17 residues. CDR3 sequence: CASSWLGRGSVTDTQYF. The DNA for the CDR3 is TGTGCCAGCAGCTGGTTAGGAAGAGGGAGCGTCACAGATACGCAGTATTTT.

This chain joins TRBV29-1 and TRBJ2-7; 13 positions match TRBD2. The J segment lost 7 bases and the V segment lost 6 bases, leaving 6 bases of the junction unmatched. This CDR3 contains 13 residues. The V gene's germline CDR1 is SQVTM and CDR2 ANQGSEA. The CDR3 protein is CSVGTSGTGEQYF. CDR3 DNA sequence: TGCAGCGTCGGGACTAGCGGGACTGGGGAGCAGTACTTC.

This clone has a handful of counts. The V and J genes are TRBV28 and TRBJ2-1; 12 nucleotides match TRBD1. This CDR3 has 15 amino acids. Germline trimming cut 6 bases from V and 7 bases from J; bases unmatched to any gene: 7. CDR1 and CDR2 (germline): MDHEN, SYDVKM. Here the CDR3 DNA reads TGTGCCAGCAGCGCCAGGGGACAGGGGGCGAATGAGCAGTTCTTC. The encoded protein is CASSARGQGANEQFF.

Only a few counts were recorded for this clone. V is TRBV18 and J is TRBJ2-5; perhaps TRBD1 as D (5 bases). Germline-derived CDR1 and CDR2 are KGHSH and LQKENI. The length of the CDR3 is 13 residues. Deletions cut 3 bases from V and 5 bases from J, with 10 bases between. The CDR3 loop reads CASSPSRAETQYF. The CDR3 DNA reads as TGTGCCAGCTCACCCTCCAGGGCCGAGACCCAGTACTTC.

The chain carries TRBV2 and TRBJ1-1; TRBD1 aligns across 7 bases. Germline values: CDR1 SNHLY, CDR2 FYNNEI. This CDR3 comprises 14 residues. V dropped 6 bases and J dropped 1; count of bases not matched to a gene: 5. CDR3 region: CASRIGTENTEAFF. The DNA for the CDR3 is TGTGCCAGCAGGATCGGGACAGAGAACACTGAAGCTTTCTTT.

This clone was found a few times. The genes are TRBV2 and TRBJ1-2, with no clear D. Germline CDR1 reads SNHLY; CDR2 reads FYNNEI. Trimming removed 7 bases from V and 8 bases from J, with 14 bases in between. CDR3 length equals 12 residues. This CDR3 reads CASMTQGGGYTF. CDR3 DNA sequence: TGTGCCAGCATGACCCAAGGAGGGGGCTACACCTTC.

This clone was counted only a few times. CDR3 region: CSVGGRAVQETQYF. In DNA form, the CDR3 reads TGCAGCGTTGGGGGCAGGGCGGTCCAAGAGACCCAGTACTTC. The chain has TRBV29-1 and TRBJ2-5, with D perhaps TRBD1 (5 bases). V lost 4 bases to trimming and J lost 1 base, with 13 bases between them. In germline, CDR1 is SQVTM, CDR2 ANQGSEA. The CDR3 has 14 amino acids.

V usage is TRBV18 and J usage is TRBJ2-5; D not resolved. This CDR3 is 11 amino acids long. Per the germline V gene, CDR1 is KGHSH and CDR2 is LQKENI. Trimming stripped 4 bases from V and 5 bases from J, with 5 bases between. The CDR3, as DNA: TGTGCCAGCTCACAACAGGAGACCCAGTACTTC. This gives the protein CASSQQETQYF.

The chain links TRBV5-1 to TRBJ1-2, with D hard to call. The CDR3 spans 13 residues. Trimming removed 5 bases at V and 0 bases at J, with 8 bases between. CDR1 SGHRS and CDR2 YFSETQ come from the germline V gene. The CDR3 DNA reads TGCGCCAGCAGGCGGGATTCTAACTATGGCTACACCTTC. It yields the protein CASRRDSNYGYTF.